What follows are 15 T cell receptor beta chains derived from one specimen sequenced in a study of T cells after yellow fever vaccination. MiXCR, run by TCRdb on the 5' RACE reads, gives a single entry per CDR3 protein. This table has about 320,000 distinct CDR3 sequences, about 4.5% appearing once. The sample was PBMCs, taken 15 days after the yellow fever booster vaccination. The receptors come from a man in his late teens or twenties who received the YFV17D yellow fever vaccine.

This clonotype was recorded a few times. J is TRBJ1-1 and V is TRBV11-2; no reliable D call. CDR1 and CDR2 from the germline V gene are SGHAT and FQNNGV. The CDR3 contains 13 residues. Trimming took 1 base from V and 5 from J, leaving 8 bases between them. The CDR3 DNA reads as TGTGCCAGCAGCTTAGGGGGTTTGACTGAAGCTTTCTTT. This translates into CASSLGGLTEAFF.

The rearrangement uses TRBV9 and TRBJ2-7; D call uncertain. The CDR3 length is 15 residues. Germline values: CDR1 SGDLS, CDR2 YYNGEE. V was clipped by 4 bases and J by 4 bases, with 18 bases between them. The CDR3 protein is CASSRIGSGRYEQYF. The CDR3 nucleotides read TGTGCCAGCAGCCGTATAGGGTCCGGCCGGTACGAGCAGTACTTC.

This clonotype was seen many times. J is TRBJ2-1 and V is TRBV5-1, with 13 bases that match TRBD2. Germline CDR1 reads SGHRS; CDR2 reads YFSETQ. The length of the CDR3 is 16 residues. V lost 4 bases, J lost 7 bases, and 8 bases stayed unmatched. The CDR3 sequence: CASSDSGTSGKNEQFF. CDR3 in DNA: TGCGCCAGCAGCGACTCCGGGACTAGCGGGAAGAATGAGCAGTTCTTC.

This clonotype has only a few counts. The V gene is TRBV3-1, the J gene TRBJ1-4; 9 bases fit TRBD1. The CDR3 has 13 amino acids. Germline assignment: CDR1 LGHDT and CDR2 YNNKEL (reference sequence). J gave up 4 bases and V 10 bases, and 4 bases lay outside the gene matches. The CDR3 loop is CATRDRDNEKLFF. The CDR3 DNA reads as TGTGCCACACGGGACAGGGATAATGAAAAACTGTTTTTT.

This clonotype was recorded at least ten times. The chain joins TRBV4-3 to TRBJ1-1, with D possibly matching TRBD1 (6 bases). The CDR3 has 15 amino acids. Between the trimmed V and J ends, which lost 6 bases and 2 bases, there was a span of 16 bases. In germline, CDR1 is LGHNA, CDR2 YSLEER. Written as DNA, the CDR3 is TGCGCCAGCAGACATGAGGACAGCAGAAACACTGAAGCTTTCTTT. Protein: CASRHEDSRNTEAFF.

This clonotype was observed at least ten times. This chain's CDR3 is CASSIGQGFYYEQYF. In DNA form, the CDR3 reads TGTGCCAGCAGCATCGGACAGGGGTTTTACTACGAGCAGTACTTC. This chain links TRBV7-2 with TRBJ2-7, with 9 bases matching TRBD1. The CDR3 is 15 residues long. Germline-derived CDR1 and CDR2 are SGHTA and FQGNSA. Germline trimming cut 5 bases from V and 3 bases from J; bases unmatched to any gene: 8. Combining the CDR3 with reference TRBV7-2 and TRBJ2-7 gives the whole variable domain GAGVSQSPSNKVTEKGKDVELRCDPISGHTALYWYRQSLGQGLEFLIYFQGNSAPDKSGLPSDRFSAERTGGSVSTLTIQRTQQEDSAVYLCASSIGQGFYYEQYFGPGTRLTVT.

The chain recombines TRBV6-5 with TRBJ2-4; 7 nucleotides agree with TRBD1. The CDR3 has 13 amino acids. The V and J ends lost 6 bases and 6 bases, in that order; junction bases with no gene match: 5. Germline V gene lookup returns CDR1 MNHEY and CDR2 SVGAGI. Here the CDR3 DNA reads TGTGCCAGCAGCAGAGGGGGCGGAAACATTCAGTACTTC. Translation gives CASSRGGGNIQYF.

This clonotype was detected ten times or more. In DNA form, the CDR3 reads TGTGCCAGCAGCTTAGGCAAAGCGGAAGCTTTCTTT. Translation: CASSLGKAEAFF. The rearrangement uses TRBV7-9 and TRBJ1-1; unclear D gene. The V gene's germline CDR1 is SEHNR and CDR2 FQNEAQ (reference sequence). Between the trimmed V and J ends, which lost 1 base and 8 bases, there was a span of 8 bases. The CDR3 sequence is 12 residues long.

The J gene is TRBJ1-1, the V gene TRBV12-3 or TRBV12-4; D is ambiguous. The CDR3 sequence is 14 residues long. V lost 6 bases and J 5 bases, leaving 16 bases between the germline ends. The chain's CDR3 is CASRRTADMTEAFF. The CDR3, as DNA: TGTGCCAGCAGACGTACAGCGGATATGACTGAAGCTTTCTTT.

This clonotype has at least ten counts. V usage is TRBV7-3 and J usage is TRBJ1-5, with D maybe TRBD1 (5 bases). The CDR3 runs to 14 residues. The germline V and J ends were trimmed by 6 bases and 7 bases, with 16 bases remaining between them. CDR1 and CDR2 (germline): SGHTA, FQGTGA. The chain's CDR3 is CASRPTGRGQPQHF. The CDR3 DNA is TGTGCCAGCAGACCAACAGGCCGAGGGCAGCCCCAGCATTTT.

This clonotype was picked up a small number of times. The chain has TRBV19 and TRBJ1-2, with D possibly TRBD1 on 5 matching bases. The CDR3 is 12 amino acids. The germline gives CDR1 LNHDA, CDR2 SQIVND (reference sequence). Trimming pared 6 bases from V and 7 bases from J, leaving 12 bases between. The CDR3 spells CASSAGYGGYTF. The CDR3 coding sequence is TGTGCCAGTAGCGCAGGGTATGGTGGCTACACCTTC.

The chain carries TRBV5-1 and TRBJ1-1; D gene ambiguous. This CDR3 has 14 residues. Between the trimmed V and J ends, which lost 1 base and 2 bases, there was a span of 9 bases. Looked up from germline, CDR1 is SGHRS and CDR2 is YFSETQ. The DNA for the CDR3 is TGCGCCAGCAGCTTGTCTCAGGCTAACACTGAAGCTTTCTTT. Protein sequence: CASSLSQANTEAFF. Variable domain in full (rest from reference TRBV5-1 and TRBJ1-1): KAGVTQTPRYLIKTRGQQVTLSCSPISGHRSVSWYQQTPGQGLQFLFEYFSETQRNKGNFPGRFSGRQFSNSRSEMNVSTLELGDSALYLCASSLSQANTEAFFGQGTRLTVV.

The chain carries TRBV28 and TRBJ2-4; D possibly corresponds to TRBD1 (5 bases). The V end was cut by 4 bases, the J end by 8 bases, with 12 bases between. The CDR3 sequence is 13 residues long. Per germline, CDR1 MDHEN and CDR2 SYDVKM. CDR3 nucleotide sequence: TGTGCCAGCAGTTCCGCCCAAGGGGACATTCAGTACTTC. It encodes CASSSAQGDIQYF.

This clonotype was counted a few times. The rearrangement uses TRBV10-3 and TRBJ1-3; a weak D match, TRBD1 (5 bases). Trimming shortened V by 8 bases and J by 0 bases, and 8 bases separated the two germline ends. The CDR3 extends over 13 amino acids. The germline V gene encodes CDR1 ENHRY and CDR2 SYGVKD. The CDR3 DNA sequence: TGTGCCATCGGGGCAGGCTCTGGAAACACCATATATTTT. Amino acid sequence: CAIGAGSGNTIYF.

The gene calls are TRBV4-1 and TRBJ1-1; the D is unclear. The CDR3 extends over 14 amino acids. Trimming shortened V by 0 bases and J by 4 bases, and 9 bases separated the two germline ends. In germline, CDR1 is MGHRA, CDR2 YSYEKL. This CDR3 is CASSQDKATTEAFF. The DNA for the CDR3 is TGCGCCAGCAGCCAAGATAAAGCGACCACTGAAGCTTTCTTT.